This TCR beta chain was sequenced during a study of T cell responses to AZD1222 COVID-19 vaccine. Study results and limitations: The span of vaccine-associated CD4 TCRs extended across spike, with dominance at 160-218 and 743-854.

V lost 0 bases, J lost 1 base, and 7 bases lay in between. This CDR3 comprises 13 residues. Germline loops: CDR1 GTSNPN, CDR2 SVGIG (reference sequence). With respect to this clone: Its antigen is unidentified.

TCRdb's copy holds only in-frame clones and misses some; the assay was immunoSEQ multiplex PCR. Here the sample spans over 150,000 clones, 70% to 90% being singletons. The chain couples TRBV30 to TRBJ2-7; D is unclear. Sample: peripheral blood, taken on day 0 of AZD1222 vaccination. This clonotype originated in an adult in good health. DNA for the CDR3: TGTGCCTGGAGTGTGGGCTGGTCCTACGAGCAGTACTTC. This encodes CAWSVGWSYEQYF.